Following are 17 T cell receptor beta chains from one sample sequenced in a study of blood T cell repertoires in COVID-19. Clones were sequenced by immunoSEQ multiplex PCR, and TCRdb holds only the in-frame ones, with some missing. The repertoire holds under 500,000 clones, with approximately 90% as singletons. Sequences were obtained from PBMCs or T cells enriched from blood (not recorded which). These receptors were collected from a young woman with acute COVID-19.

This clone occurred many times. The chain combines TRBV20-1 with TRBJ2-5, with D hard to call. CDR1 and CDR2 from the germline V gene are DFQATT and SNEGSKA (reference sequence). This CDR3 is built from 12 residues. V was shortened by 3 bases and J by 5 bases, with 10 bases between the two germline ends. As DNA, the CDR3 is TGCAGTGCTAGTCCCGTTTCGGAGACCCAGTACTTC. This encodes CSASPVSETQYF.

The V call is TRBV5-6, the J call TRBJ1-2; D is ambiguous. The V gene's germline CDR1 is SGHDT and CDR2 YYEEEE. This CDR3 has 13 residues. V was pared by 0 bases and J by 7 bases, with 10 bases between. This CDR3 reads CASSLGRAGGYTF. As DNA, the CDR3 is TGTGCCAGCAGCTTGGGGCGGGCAGGTGGCTACACCTTC.

The rearrangement joins TRBV4-1 to TRBJ2-2; 8 bases align to TRBD1. V shed 4 bases and J 1 base; nucleotides not matched to a gene: 8. Germline V gives CDR1 MGHRA, CDR2 YSYEKL. The CDR3 runs 17 residues. CDR3 sequence reads: CASSPHGQGLNTGELFF. The CDR3 region has the DNA TGCGCCAGCAGCCCCCACGGACAGGGTCTGAACACCGGGGAGCTGTTTTTT.

The chain combines TRBV28 with TRBJ1-2; TRBD1 agrees at 7 bases. CDR1 is MDHEN and CDR2 is SYDVKM in the germline V gene. V trimming: 5 bases; J trimming: 5 bases; junction bases outside the gene matches: 5. The CDR3 length is 13 residues. This CDR3 reads CASSQGVKYGYTF. The DNA of the CDR3 is TGTGCCAGCAGTCAGGGGGTCAAATATGGCTACACCTTC.

The rearrangement uses TRBV6-5 and TRBJ2-7; 7 nucleotides align to TRBD2. The CDR3 consists of 14 residues. V trimming: 2 bases; J trimming: 2 bases; junction bases outside the gene matches: 3. Per germline, CDR1 MNHEY and CDR2 SVGAGI. DNA of the CDR3: TGTGCCAGCAGTTACGGAGCGGGGACCTACGAGCAGTACTTC. This codes for CASSYGAGTYEQYF.

J is TRBJ2-3 and V is TRBV7-2, with 11 nucleotides matching TRBD2. With V trimmed by 5 bases and J by 2 bases, 9 bases remained unmatched. The CDR3 sequence is 17 residues long. CDR1 and CDR2 (germline): SGHTA, FQGNSA. CDR3 sequence: CASSRGLAGGSTDTQYF. For the CDR3, the DNA is TGTGCCAGCAGCCGGGGGCTAGCGGGGGGCTCCACAGATACGCAGTATTTT.

This sequence joins TRBV19 and TRBJ2-4; D is possibly TRBD1 (5 bases). The CDR3 length is 15 residues. Per germline, CDR1 LNHDA and CDR2 SQIVND (reference sequence). Trimming left V 6 bases short and J 2 bases short, with 14 bases between. The CDR3 sequence: CASSLNSGTKNIQYF. For the CDR3, the DNA is TGTGCCAGTAGCCTCAATTCAGGGACCAAAAACATTCAGTACTTC.

The chain recombines TRBV6-4 with TRBJ2-7; D possibly corresponds to TRBD2 (5 bases). The V gene's germline CDR1 is MRHNA and CDR2 SNTAGT. V was pared by 8 bases and J by 1 base, with 12 bases between. CDR3 length equals 13 residues. The CDR3 bases are TGTGCCAGCTCGTGGACTCAGTCCTACGAGCAGTACTTC. Protein product: CASSWTQSYEQYF.

V and J are TRBV12-3 or TRBV12-4 and TRBJ1-2; TRBD1 matches at 7 bases. V lost 7 bases and J lost 10; bases outside the gene matches: 9. This CDR3 is 12 amino acids long. CDR3 in amino acids: CASTRQGVVYTF. CDR3 nucleotides: TGTGCCAGCACTCGACAGGGCGTCGTCTACACCTTC.

V gene TRBV28 combines with J gene TRBJ1-2, with TRBD1 matching 7 bases. V trimming: 5 bases; J trimming: 7 bases; junction bases outside the gene matches: 10. The CDR3 spans 14 residues. Germline V gene lookup returns CDR1 MDHEN and CDR2 SYDVKM. The chain's CDR3 is CASSLWRGRGGYTF. DNA for the CDR3: TGTGCCAGCAGTCTCTGGAGGGGGCGCGGTGGCTACACCTTC.

On this clone itself: Relative to the germline gene, one junction end is altered; a read error may explain this. The J gene is TRBJ2-1, the V gene TRBV3-1 (or the pseudogene TRBV3-2); TRBD2 might be the D (5 bases). Germline CDR1 reads LGHDT; CDR2 reads YNNKEL (reference sequence). The CDR3 consists of 11 residues. CDR3 loop: CASSQARERVF. DNA of the CDR3: TGTGCCAGCAGCCAAGCTCGGGAACGTGTCTTC.

The CDR3 protein is CASTGENGYTF. DNA for the CDR3: TGTGCCAGCACAGGGGAGAATGGCTACACCTTC. The rearrangement uses TRBV6-5 and TRBJ1-2; a possible D gene is TRBD1 (6 bases). Germline CDR1 and CDR2: MNHEY and SVGAGI. The V end was cut by 7 bases, the J end by 6 bases, with 9 bases between. The CDR3 covers 11 residues.

The chain carries TRBV4-1 and TRBJ2-2, with D possibly being TRBD2 (6 bases). From germline, CDR1 is MGHRA and CDR2 YSYEKL. V was trimmed by 2 bases and J by 3 bases, leaving 13 bases between them. CDR3 length equals 16 residues. The CDR3 reads CASSQIRDSYTGELFF. In DNA form, the CDR3 reads TGCGCCAGCAGCCAAATCCGGGACTCTTACACCGGGGAGCTGTTTTTT.

The chain joins TRBV3-1 (or the pseudogene TRBV3-2) to TRBJ2-2; possibly TRBD1 for D (6 bases). Trimming removed 1 base from V and 5 bases from J, with 8 bases in between. The germline V gene encodes CDR1 LGHDT and CDR2 YNNKEL (reference sequence). This CDR3 has 14 residues. This CDR3 is CASSQARGTGELFF. The CDR3 region has the DNA TGTGCCAGCAGCCAAGCCAGGGGAACCGGGGAGCTGTTTTTT.

Only one count was recorded for this clone. This chain connects TRBV28 to TRBJ1-5; 8 nucleotides align to TRBD1. This CDR3 has 14 amino acids. V lost 4 bases to trimming and J lost 5 bases; unmatched junction nucleotides: 4. The germline V gene encodes CDR1 MDHEN and CDR2 SYDVKM. The CDR3 here is CASSSGQGDQPQHF. The CDR3 DNA is TGTGCCAGCAGTTCCGGACAGGGAGATCAGCCCCAGCATTTT.

About this clone: At one end the junction does not follow the germline gene, possibly because of a read error. The chain combines TRBV29-1 with TRBJ1-2; 7 nucleotides line up with TRBD1. The CDR3 length is 12 residues. Germline V gene lookup returns CDR1 SQVTM and CDR2 ANQGSEA. The CDR3: CSVKDRAEGYTF. The DNA of the CDR3 is TGCAGCGTTAAAGACAGGGCTGAGGGCTACACCTTC.

V usage is TRBV5-1 and J usage is TRBJ2-7; D not resolved. Germline loops: CDR1 SGHRS, CDR2 YFSETQ. Trimming took 5 bases from V and 4 from J, leaving 7 bases between them. CDR3 length equals 11 residues. The CDR3 reads CASRELYEQYF. CDR3 bases: TGCGCCAGCAGGGAGCTGTACGAGCAGTACTTC. Drawing the rest from reference TRBV5-1 and TRBJ2-7, the complete variable domain is KAGVTQTPRYLIKTRGQQVTLSCSPISGHRSVSWYQQTPGQGLQFLFEYFSETQRNKGNFPGRFSGRQFSNSRSEMNVSTLELGDSALYLCASRELYEQYFGPGTRLTVT.